The rows below give T cell receptor beta chains drawn from one sample of a study of blood T cell repertoires in COVID-19. Sequenced by immunoSEQ multiplex PCR; TCRdb stores in-frame clones only, minus some. The sample yields 200,000 to 250,000 clones, 85% seen once. The sample comprised peripheral blood. These receptors all come from a man aged 40-50 years with acute or convalescent COVID-19. CDR3s include the opening cysteine and the closing phenylalanine or tryptophan. The D gene is left open where the match is weak. Part of the rows lack a size; the others show once, few, many or a class for expanded clones.

clone size: few; V gene: TRBV12-3/TRBV12-4; J gene: TRBJ1-1; D gene: -; CDR3 protein: CASSFGGNTEAFF; CDR3 DNA: TGTGCCAGCAGTTTCGGGGGGAACACTGAAGCTTTCTTT
clone size: once; V gene: TRBV15; J gene: TRBJ2-7; D gene: TRBD1; CDR3 protein: CATSRDRGTYEQYF; CDR3 DNA: TGTGCCACCAGCAGAGACAGGGGGACCTACGAGCAGTACTTC
clone size: -; V gene: TRBV27; J gene: TRBJ1-4; D gene: -; CDR3 protein: CASSLLGRGIEKLFF; CDR3 DNA: TGTGCCAGCAGTTTATTGGGCAGGGGAATTGAAAAACTGTTTTTT
clone size: -; V gene: TRBV7-8; J gene: TRBJ2-3; D gene: -; CDR3 protein: CASSRGATPDTQYF; CDR3 DNA: TGTGCCAGCAGCCGGGGAGCAACTCCGGATACGCAGTATTTT
clone size: once; V gene: TRBV24-1; J gene: TRBJ2-1; D gene: TRBD2; CDR3 protein: CATSVAGTSGGRNEQFF; CDR3 DNA: TGTGCCACCAGTGTCGCCGGGACTAGCGGGGGAAGGAATGAGCAGTTCTTC
clone size: once; V gene: TRBV29-1; J gene: TRBJ1-1; D gene: -; CDR3 protein: CSVASVEAYTEAFF; CDR3 DNA: TGCAGCGTTGCTTCAGTGGAAGCGTACACTGAAGCTTTCTTT
clone size: -; V gene: TRBV6-6; J gene: TRBJ1-2; D gene: TRBD1; CDR3 protein: CASSQTRTGDSPFYGYTF; CDR3 DNA: TGTGCCAGCAGTCAAACGCGGACAGGGGATTCACCGTTCTATGGCTACACCTTC
clone size: -; V gene: TRBV5-4; J gene: TRBJ2-2; D gene: -; CDR3 protein: CASSLSRDTGELFF; CDR3 DNA: TGTGCCAGCAGCTTGTCAAGAGACACCGGGGAGCTGTTTTTT
clone size: -; V gene: TRBV2; J gene: TRBJ2-2; D gene: -; CDR3 protein: CASKSRENTGELFF; CDR3 DNA: TGTGCCAGCAAATCCCGAGAAAACACCGGGGAGCTGTTTTTT
clone size: -; V gene: TRBV18; J gene: TRBJ2-3; D gene: -; CDR3 protein: CASSFRADTQYF; CDR3 DNA: TGTGCCAGCTCATTCAGGGCAGATACGCAGTATTTT
clone size: -; V gene: TRBV7-9; J gene: TRBJ1-4; D gene: -; CDR3 protein: CASTDSKNEKLFF; CDR3 DNA: TGTGCCAGCACGGACAGTAAAAATGAAAAACTGTTTTTT
clone size: -; V gene: TRBV5-4; J gene: TRBJ1-6; D gene: TRBD1; CDR3 protein: CASSRWTGYNSPLHF; CDR3 DNA: TGTGCCAGCAGCCGATGGACAGGGTATAATTCACCCCTCCACTTT
clone size: -; V gene: TRBV5-6; J gene: TRBJ1-3; D gene: TRBD1; CDR3 protein: CASSPDRGLGGNTIYF; CDR3 DNA: TGTGCCAGCAGCCCGGACAGGGGGCTTGGAGGAAACACCATATATTTT
clone size: -; V gene: TRBV7-3; J gene: TRBJ2-7; D gene: TRBD2; CDR3 protein: CASSLDKGGTYEQYF; CDR3 DNA: TGTGCCAGCAGCCTCGACAAGGGAGGGACCTACGAGCAGTACTTC
clone size: -; V gene: TRBV9; J gene: TRBJ1-2; D gene: -; CDR3 protein: CASSGMWAGYTF; CDR3 DNA: TGTGCCAGCAGCGGCATGTGGGCTGGCTACACCTTC
clone size: -; V gene: TRBV3-1/TRBV3-2; J gene: TRBJ2-1; D gene: TRBD2; CDR3 protein: CASSHSGGGYNEQFF; CDR3 DNA: TGTGCCAGCAGCCATAGCGGGGGGGGATACAATGAGCAGTTCTTC
clone size: -; V gene: TRBV18; J gene: TRBJ2-1; D gene: TRBD1; CDR3 protein: CASSPARTGGKNEQFF; CDR3 DNA: TGTGCCAGCTCACCAGCTAGGACAGGGGGCAAGAATGAGCAGTTCTTC
clone size: -; V gene: TRBV7-8; J gene: TRBJ2-3; D gene: TRBD2; CDR3 protein: CASTTVAGIKSGTDTQYF; CDR3 DNA: TGTGCCAGCACCACTGTAGCGGGGATAAAGAGTGGCACAGATACGCAGTATTTT
clone size: few; V gene: TRBV29-1; J gene: TRBJ1-5; D gene: TRBD1; CDR3 protein: CSVPGQGGQPQHF; CDR3 DNA: TGCAGCGTTCCGGGACAGGGAGGTCAGCCCCAGCATTTT
clone size: -; V gene: TRBV9; J gene: TRBJ2-7; D gene: -; CDR3 protein: CASSFYRERGEQYF; CDR3 DNA: TGTGCCAGCAGCTTCTACAGGGAAAGAGGGGAGCAGTACTTC